A single TCR beta chain is shown here with its context. The PCR used 60 Vbeta and 13 Jbeta primers. Sequenced by immunoSEQ multiplex PCR; TCRdb stores in-frame clones only, minus some. The sample carries under 130,000 clones, 76% recorded once. The entry originates in a study of cytomegalovirus exposure and HLA in healthy donors. This CDR3 comprises 14 residues. Between the trimmed V and J ends, which lost 5 bases and 5 bases, there was a span of 15 bases. Germline V gene lookup returns CDR1 KGHSH and CDR2 LQKENI. Sequencing was carried out using PBMCs. The rearrangement joins TRBV18 to TRBJ2-5; D may be TRBD1 (6 bases). This TCR came from a woman between 18 and 29 years old in good health and CMV-seropositive. CDR3 sequence reads: CASSGQGRLETQYF. The CDR3 DNA reads TGTGCCAGCTCAGGCCAGGGGAGATTGGAGACCCAGTACTTC.